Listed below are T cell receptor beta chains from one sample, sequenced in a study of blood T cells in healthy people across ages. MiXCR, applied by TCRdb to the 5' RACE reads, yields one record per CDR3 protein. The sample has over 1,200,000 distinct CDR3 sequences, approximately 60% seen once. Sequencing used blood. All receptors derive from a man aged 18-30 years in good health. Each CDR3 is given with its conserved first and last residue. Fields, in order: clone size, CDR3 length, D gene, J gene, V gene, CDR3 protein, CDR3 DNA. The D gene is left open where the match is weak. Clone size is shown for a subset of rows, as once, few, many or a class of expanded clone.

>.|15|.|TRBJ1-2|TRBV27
CASTRTNLLNYGYTF
TGTGCCAGCACCCGCACAAATCTTTTAAACTATGGCTACACCTTC
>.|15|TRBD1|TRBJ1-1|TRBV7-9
CASSSGQTINTEAFF
TGTGCCAGCAGCTCGGGACAGACCATAAACACTGAAGCTTTCTTT
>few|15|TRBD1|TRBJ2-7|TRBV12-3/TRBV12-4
CASSLVGQGVGEQYF
TGTGCCAGCAGTTTAGTGGGACAGGGAGTTGGCGAGCAGTACTTC
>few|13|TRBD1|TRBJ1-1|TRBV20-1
CSAPDRANTEAFF
TGCAGTGCTCCCGACAGGGCGAACACTGAAGCTTTCTTT
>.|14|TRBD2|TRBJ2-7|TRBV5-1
CASSFGGNNYEQYF
TGCGCCAGCAGCTTCGGGGGGAATAACTACGAGCAGTACTTC
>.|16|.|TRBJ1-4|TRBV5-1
CASSEWTDSTNEKLFF
TGCGCCAGCAGCGAGTGGACAGACTCAACTAATGAAAAACTGTTTTTT
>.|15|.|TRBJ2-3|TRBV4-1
CASSQEARSTDTQYF
TGCGCCAGCAGCCAAGAGGCTAGGAGCACAGATACGCAGTATTTT
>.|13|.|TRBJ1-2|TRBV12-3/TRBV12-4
CASSLTTGVGYTF
TGTGCCAGCAGTTTGACGACAGGTGTTGGCTACACCTTC
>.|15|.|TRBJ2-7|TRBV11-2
CASSSAQHPFYEQYF
TGTGCCAGCAGCTCGGCGCAGCATCCTTTCTACGAGCAGTACTTC
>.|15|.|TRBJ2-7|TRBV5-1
CASFLTPLARGEQYF
TGCGCCAGCTTCCTTACCCCGCTTGCCAGAGGCGAGCAGTACTTC
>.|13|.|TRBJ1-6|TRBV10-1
CASQNTGTSPLHF
TGCGCCAGCCAAAACACAGGGACCTCACCCCTCCACTTT
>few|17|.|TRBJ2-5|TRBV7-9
CASSFHLTREGQETQYF
TGTGCCAGCAGCTTCCATCTCACTAGGGAAGGTCAAGAGACCCAGTACTTC
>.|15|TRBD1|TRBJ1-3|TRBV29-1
CSVEGTGLSGNTIYF
TGCAGCGTTGAAGGGACAGGACTGTCTGGAAACACCATATATTTT
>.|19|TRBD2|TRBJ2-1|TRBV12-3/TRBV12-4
CASSSTSGSSGSDYNEQFF
TGTGCCAGCAGTTCAACCTCCGGGTCTAGCGGGAGCGACTACAATGAGCAGTTCTTC
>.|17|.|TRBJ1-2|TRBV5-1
CASSPSVARDPNYGYTF
TGCGCCAGCAGCCCTAGCGTCGCTAGGGACCCTAACTATGGCTACACCTTC
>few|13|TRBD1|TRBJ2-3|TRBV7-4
CASSKDRADTQYF
TGTGCCAGCAGCAAAGACAGGGCAGATACGCAGTATTTT
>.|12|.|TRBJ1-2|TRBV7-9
CASSPRPFGYTF
TGTGCCAGCAGCCCTCGCCCTTTCGGGTACACCTTC
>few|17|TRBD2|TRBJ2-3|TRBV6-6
CASSRGLAGGGTDTQYF
TGTGCCAGCAGTAGGGGACTAGCGGGAGGTGGTACAGATACGCAGTATTTT
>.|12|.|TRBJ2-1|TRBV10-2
CASGKLTGEQFF
TGCGCCAGCGGTAAACTGACAGGAGAGCAGTTCTTC
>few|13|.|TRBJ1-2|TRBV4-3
CASSPQSDYGYTF
TGCGCCAGCAGTCCCCAGTCTGACTATGGCTACACCTTC
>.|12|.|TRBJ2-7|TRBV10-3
CAISESTNEQYF
TGTGCCATCAGTGAGTCGACGAACGAGCAGTACTTC
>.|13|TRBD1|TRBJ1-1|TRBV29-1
CSVGDRAGTEAFF
TGCAGCGTTGGGGACAGGGCGGGCACTGAAGCTTTCTTT
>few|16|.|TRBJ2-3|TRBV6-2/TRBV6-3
CASAGVLNSGTDTQYF
TGTGCCAGCGCAGGAGTACTTAATTCTGGCACAGATACGCAGTATTTT
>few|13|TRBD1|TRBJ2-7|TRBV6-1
CASLDRVSYEQYF
TGTGCCAGCTTGGACAGGGTTTCCTACGAGCAGTACTTC
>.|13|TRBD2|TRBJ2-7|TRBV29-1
CSVPASGSYEQYF
TGCAGCGTCCCAGCTAGCGGCTCCTACGAGCAGTACTTC
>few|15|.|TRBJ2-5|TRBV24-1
CATSDPTGPQETQYF
TGTGCCACCAGTGATCCGACAGGACCACAAGAGACCCAGTACTTC
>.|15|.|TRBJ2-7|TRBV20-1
CSARLSRGNSYEQYF
TGCAGTGCTAGACTATCCAGGGGCAACTCCTACGAGCAGTACTTC
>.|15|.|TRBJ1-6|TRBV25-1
CASSGMGGRDSPLHF
TGTGCCAGCAGTGGGATGGGGGGCAGGGATTCACCCCTCCACTTT
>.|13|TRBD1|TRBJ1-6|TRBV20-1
CSAPRQGQSPLHF
TGCAGTGCTCCTAGACAGGGGCAATCACCCCTCCACTTT
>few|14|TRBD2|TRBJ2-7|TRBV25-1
CASSELAGPYEQYF
TGTGCCAGCAGTGAACTAGCGGGGCCCTACGAGCAGTACTTC
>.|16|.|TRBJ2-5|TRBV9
CASSVGGGGYQETQYF
TGTGCCAGCAGCGTCGGCGGGGGCGGGTACCAAGAGACCCAGTACTTC
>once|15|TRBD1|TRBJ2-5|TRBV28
CASSVPGQGQETQYF
TGTGCCAGCAGCGTACCGGGACAGGGGCAAGAGACCCAGTACTTC
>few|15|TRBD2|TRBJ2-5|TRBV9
CASSIRTSGGETQYF
TGTGCCAGCAGCATCCGGACTAGCGGAGGAGAGACCCAGTACTTC
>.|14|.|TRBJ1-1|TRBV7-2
CASSPQGRTTEAFF
TGTGCCAGCAGCCCCCAGGGTAGGACCACTGAAGCTTTCTTT
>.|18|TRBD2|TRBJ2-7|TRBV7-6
CASSLGVSRGRAFYEQYF
TGTGCCAGCAGCTTAGGAGTGAGTCGCGGGAGGGCCTTCTACGAGCAGTACTTC
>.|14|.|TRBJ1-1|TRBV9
CASSVRQGNTEAFF
TGTGCCAGCAGCGTTCGTCAGGGGAACACTGAAGCTTTCTTT
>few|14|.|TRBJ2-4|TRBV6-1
CASSGNRDGSIQYF
TGTGCCAGCAGTGGGAACAGGGATGGAAGCATTCAGTACTTC
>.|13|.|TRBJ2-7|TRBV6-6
CASSYLGIDEQYF
TGTGCCAGCAGTTACCTGGGGATCGACGAGCAGTACTTC
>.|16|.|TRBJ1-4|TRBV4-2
CASSQMGGPTNEKLFF
TGTGCCAGCAGCCAAATGGGGGGACCAACTAATGAAAAACTGTTTTTT
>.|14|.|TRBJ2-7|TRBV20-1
CSARSPAYIYEQYF
TGCAGTGCTAGATCCCCGGCCTACATCTACGAGCAGTACTTC
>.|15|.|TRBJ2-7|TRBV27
CASSLTPGLAYEQYF
TGTGCCAGCAGTTTAACGCCGGGACTGGCCTACGAGCAGTACTTC
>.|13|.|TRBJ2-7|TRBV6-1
CASTLLGIYEQYF
TGTGCCAGCACCTTACTAGGTATCTACGAGCAGTACTTC
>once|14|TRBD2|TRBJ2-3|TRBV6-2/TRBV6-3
CASHLAGSLDTQYF
TGTGCCAGCCATCTAGCGGGATCTTTAGATACGCAGTATTTT
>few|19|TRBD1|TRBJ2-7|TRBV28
CASSLFTGATGIVYHEQYF
TGTGCCAGCAGTTTATTTACTGGGGCGACAGGGATTGTATACCACGAGCAGTACTTC
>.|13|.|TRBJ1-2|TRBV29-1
CSVGPGPGNGYTF
.